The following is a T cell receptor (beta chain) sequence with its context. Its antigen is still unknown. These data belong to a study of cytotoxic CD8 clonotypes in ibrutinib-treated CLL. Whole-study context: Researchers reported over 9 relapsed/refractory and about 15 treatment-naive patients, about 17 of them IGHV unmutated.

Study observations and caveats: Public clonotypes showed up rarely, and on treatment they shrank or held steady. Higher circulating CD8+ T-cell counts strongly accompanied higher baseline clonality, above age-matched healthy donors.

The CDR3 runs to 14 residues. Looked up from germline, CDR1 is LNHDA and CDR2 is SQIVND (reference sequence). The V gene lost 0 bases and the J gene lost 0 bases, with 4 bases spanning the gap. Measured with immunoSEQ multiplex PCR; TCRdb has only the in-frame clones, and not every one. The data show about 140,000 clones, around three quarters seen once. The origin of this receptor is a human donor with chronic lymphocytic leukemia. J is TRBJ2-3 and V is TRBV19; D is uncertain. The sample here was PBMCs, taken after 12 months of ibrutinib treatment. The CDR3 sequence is CASSIDRSTDTQYF. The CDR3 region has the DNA TGTGCCAGTAGTATAGATCGGAGCACAGATACGCAGTATTTT.